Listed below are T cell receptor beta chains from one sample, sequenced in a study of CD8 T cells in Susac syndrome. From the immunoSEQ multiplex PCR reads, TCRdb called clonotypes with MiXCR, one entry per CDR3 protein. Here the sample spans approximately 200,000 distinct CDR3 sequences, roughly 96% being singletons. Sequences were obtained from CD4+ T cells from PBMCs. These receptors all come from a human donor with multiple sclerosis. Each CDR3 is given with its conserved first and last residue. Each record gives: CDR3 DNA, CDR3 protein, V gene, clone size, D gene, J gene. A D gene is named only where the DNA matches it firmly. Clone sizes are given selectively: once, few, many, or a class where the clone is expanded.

CDR3 DNA: TGTGCCAGTCAAAGGGAGCCCGGGGCCAACGTCCTGACTTTC
CDR3 protein: CASQREPGANVLTF
V gene: TRBV19
clone size: once
D gene: .
J gene: TRBJ2-6

CDR3 DNA: TGCAGTGCCCAAGCCCAGGGGGCAGGGGTACATGAGCAGTTCTTC
CDR3 protein: CSAQAQGAGVHEQFF
V gene: TRBV20-1
clone size: once
D gene: TRBD1
J gene: TRBJ2-1

CDR3 DNA: TGTGCCAGCAGCAGTTCGTTCGACAACGAGCAGTACTTC
CDR3 protein: CASSSSFDNEQYF
V gene: TRBV7-2
clone size: .
D gene: .
J gene: TRBJ2-7

CDR3 DNA: TGTGCCAGCAGCATCCGACTAGCGGGAAGATTGGACGAGCAGTACTTC
CDR3 protein: CASSIRLAGRLDEQYF
V gene: TRBV13
clone size: once
D gene: TRBD2
J gene: TRBJ2-7

CDR3 DNA: TGTGCCACCAGTGATTCGGGGGGGCCTAATGAGCAGTTCTTC
CDR3 protein: CATSDSGGPNEQFF
V gene: TRBV24-1
clone size: .
D gene: TRBD2
J gene: TRBJ2-1

CDR3 DNA: TGTGCCAGCAGCTCCACCGGGACAGGGACCTTCTACACCTTC
CDR3 protein: CASSSTGTGTFYTF
V gene: TRBV7-9
clone size: .
D gene: TRBD1
J gene: TRBJ1-2

CDR3 DNA: TGTGCCAGCAGCCCCGACGGGGGAACTGAGCAGTTCTTC
CDR3 protein: CASSPDGGTEQFF
V gene: TRBV7-9
clone size: .
D gene: .
J gene: TRBJ2-1

CDR3 DNA: TGTGCCAGCAGTTTTCGGCGGCCCTACACAGATACGCAGTATTTT
CDR3 protein: CASSFRRPYTDTQYF
V gene: TRBV12-3/TRBV12-4
clone size: .
D gene: .
J gene: TRBJ2-3

CDR3 DNA: TGTGCCTGGAGGGGACAGGGTGTAACTGAAGCTTTCTTT
CDR3 protein: CAWRGQGVTEAFF
V gene: TRBV30
clone size: .
D gene: TRBD1
J gene: TRBJ1-1

CDR3 DNA: TGCAGCGTTCACCGGGACACGAACACCGGGGAGCTGTTTTTT
CDR3 protein: CSVHRDTNTGELFF
V gene: TRBV29-1
clone size: .
D gene: .
J gene: TRBJ2-2

CDR3 DNA: TGTGCCAGCAGTTTAGGGGATGAAAGGCCACCCCTCCACTTT
CDR3 protein: CASSLGDERPPLHF
V gene: TRBV27
clone size: .
D gene: .
J gene: TRBJ1-6

CDR3 DNA: TGTGCCAGTAGGGGCAGCGACATAGCTAACTATGGCTACACCTTC
CDR3 protein: CASRGSDIANYGYTF
V gene: TRBV19
clone size: .
D gene: .
J gene: TRBJ1-2

CDR3 DNA: TGTGCCAGCAGTTACAAGGGGATCAACTCTGGAAACACCATATATTTT
CDR3 protein: CASSYKGINSGNTIYF
V gene: TRBV6-5
clone size: .
D gene: .
J gene: TRBJ1-3

CDR3 DNA: TGCAGTGCTAGCACTAGCGGGAGGGGGGCTGAGCAGTTCTTC
CDR3 protein: CSASTSGRGAEQFF
V gene: TRBV20-1
clone size: .
D gene: TRBD2
J gene: TRBJ2-1

CDR3 DNA: TGTGCCAGCAGTGTTAAAACCCCCCCCTACGAGCAGTACTTC
CDR3 protein: CASSVKTPPYEQYF
V gene: TRBV25-1
clone size: .
D gene: .
J gene: TRBJ2-7

CDR3 DNA: TGTGCCAGCTCACTCGACAGGGAAACTGAAGCTTTCTTT
CDR3 protein: CASSLDRETEAFF
V gene: TRBV18
clone size: .
D gene: TRBD1
J gene: TRBJ1-1

CDR3 DNA: TGCGCCAGCAAAACGGACAGGAATGGAGAGACCCAGTACTTC
CDR3 protein: CASKTDRNGETQYF
V gene: TRBV5-1
clone size: .
D gene: TRBD1
J gene: TRBJ2-5

CDR3 DNA: TGTGCCAGCAGTGAGGCCGGGGGCTATGGCTACACCTTC
CDR3 protein: CASSEAGGYGYTF
V gene: TRBV2
clone size: .
D gene: .
J gene: TRBJ1-2

CDR3 DNA: TGCGCCAGCAGCCCGACACCAAGCTCCTACAATGAGCAGTTCTTC
CDR3 protein: CASSPTPSSYNEQFF
V gene: TRBV5-1
clone size: .
D gene: .
J gene: TRBJ2-1

CDR3 DNA: TGCAGTGCTGTGAACAGGGGCAACACCGGGGAGCTGTTTTTT
CDR3 protein: CSAVNRGNTGELFF
V gene: TRBV20-1
clone size: .
D gene: TRBD1
J gene: TRBJ2-2

CDR3 DNA: TGTGCCTGGAGTGAGACTGGGCATCAGCCCCAGCATTTT
CDR3 protein: CAWSETGHQPQHF
V gene: TRBV30
clone size: .
D gene: .
J gene: TRBJ1-5

CDR3 DNA: TGCAGTGCTAGTGGGGGATCGGGGAGTCCAGATACGCAGTATTTT
CDR3 protein: CSASGGSGSPDTQYF
V gene: TRBV20-1
clone size: .
D gene: .
J gene: TRBJ2-3

CDR3 DNA: TGCAGTGCTAGAGGGGTAGGTTCGAGCGAGCAGTACTTC
CDR3 protein: CSARGVGSSEQYF
V gene: TRBV20-1
clone size: .
D gene: .
J gene: TRBJ2-7

CDR3 DNA: TGTGCCAGCAGCCAAACAGTCGACAATGAGCAGTTCTTC
CDR3 protein: CASSQTVDNEQFF
V gene: TRBV7-9
clone size: .
D gene: .
J gene: TRBJ2-1

CDR3 DNA: TGTGCCAGCAGTGGGACAGGGGGCGAAAAACTGTTTTTT
CDR3 protein: CASSGTGGEKLFF
V gene: TRBV2
clone size: few
D gene: TRBD1
J gene: TRBJ1-4

CDR3 DNA: TGTGCCACCAGTTCTGCTGGGGCCAACGTCCTGACTTTC
CDR3 protein: CATSSAGANVLTF
V gene: TRBV24-1
clone size: .
D gene: .
J gene: TRBJ2-6

CDR3 DNA: TGTGCCAGCACCCCGGGGGACAGGGGAAAGTACGAGCAGTACTTC
CDR3 protein: CASTPGDRGKYEQYF
V gene: TRBV6-1
clone size: .
D gene: TRBD1
J gene: TRBJ2-7

CDR3 DNA: TGTGCCACCAGTGATTCTAGACGGGGCTACGAGCAGTACTTC
CDR3 protein: CATSDSRRGYEQYF
V gene: TRBV24-1
clone size: .
D gene: .
J gene: TRBJ2-7

CDR3 DNA: TGCGCCAGCAGCCCCCCCGCGGTACGAAACGAGCAGTACTTC
CDR3 protein: CASSPPAVRNEQYF
V gene: TRBV5-1
clone size: .
D gene: .
J gene: TRBJ2-7

CDR3 DNA: TGCAGCGTTTCTAGCGAGCCCAATGAGCAGTTCTTC
CDR3 protein: CSVSSEPNEQFF
V gene: TRBV29-1
clone size: .
D gene: .
J gene: TRBJ2-1

CDR3 DNA: TGTGCCAGCAGCCTGCAGGGAGGGGACTATGGCTACACCTTC
CDR3 protein: CASSLQGGDYGYTF
V gene: TRBV6-2/TRBV6-3
clone size: .
D gene: .
J gene: TRBJ1-2

CDR3 DNA: TGTGCCAGCTCATCGATGGACGCGGCCGGGGAGCTGTTTTTT
CDR3 protein: CASSSMDAAGELFF
V gene: TRBV18
clone size: .
D gene: .
J gene: TRBJ2-2

CDR3 DNA: TGCAGCGTCTCCTCTCATAGCACAGATACGCAGTATTTT
CDR3 protein: CSVSSHSTDTQYF
V gene: TRBV29-1
clone size: .
D gene: .
J gene: TRBJ2-3

CDR3 DNA: TGTGCCAGCAGCCAGGGACTAGCGGGACGTGGGGAGCAGTTCTTC
CDR3 protein: CASSQGLAGRGEQFF
V gene: TRBV3-1
clone size: .
D gene: TRBD2
J gene: TRBJ2-1

CDR3 DNA: TGTGCCTGGGACGGTTCGACTGGAAACACCATATATTTT
CDR3 protein: CAWDGSTGNTIYF
V gene: TRBV30
clone size: .
D gene: .
J gene: TRBJ1-3

CDR3 DNA: TGTGCCAGCAGCACCCGACTAGCGGGGGGTTCTAGCACAGATACGCAGTATTTT
CDR3 protein: CASSTRLAGGSSTDTQYF
V gene: TRBV5-4
clone size: .
D gene: TRBD2
J gene: TRBJ2-3

CDR3 DNA: TGTGCCAGCAGCGAGAGCTCTGGAAACACCATATATTTT
CDR3 protein: CASSESSGNTIYF
V gene: TRBV11-3
clone size: .
D gene: .
J gene: TRBJ1-3